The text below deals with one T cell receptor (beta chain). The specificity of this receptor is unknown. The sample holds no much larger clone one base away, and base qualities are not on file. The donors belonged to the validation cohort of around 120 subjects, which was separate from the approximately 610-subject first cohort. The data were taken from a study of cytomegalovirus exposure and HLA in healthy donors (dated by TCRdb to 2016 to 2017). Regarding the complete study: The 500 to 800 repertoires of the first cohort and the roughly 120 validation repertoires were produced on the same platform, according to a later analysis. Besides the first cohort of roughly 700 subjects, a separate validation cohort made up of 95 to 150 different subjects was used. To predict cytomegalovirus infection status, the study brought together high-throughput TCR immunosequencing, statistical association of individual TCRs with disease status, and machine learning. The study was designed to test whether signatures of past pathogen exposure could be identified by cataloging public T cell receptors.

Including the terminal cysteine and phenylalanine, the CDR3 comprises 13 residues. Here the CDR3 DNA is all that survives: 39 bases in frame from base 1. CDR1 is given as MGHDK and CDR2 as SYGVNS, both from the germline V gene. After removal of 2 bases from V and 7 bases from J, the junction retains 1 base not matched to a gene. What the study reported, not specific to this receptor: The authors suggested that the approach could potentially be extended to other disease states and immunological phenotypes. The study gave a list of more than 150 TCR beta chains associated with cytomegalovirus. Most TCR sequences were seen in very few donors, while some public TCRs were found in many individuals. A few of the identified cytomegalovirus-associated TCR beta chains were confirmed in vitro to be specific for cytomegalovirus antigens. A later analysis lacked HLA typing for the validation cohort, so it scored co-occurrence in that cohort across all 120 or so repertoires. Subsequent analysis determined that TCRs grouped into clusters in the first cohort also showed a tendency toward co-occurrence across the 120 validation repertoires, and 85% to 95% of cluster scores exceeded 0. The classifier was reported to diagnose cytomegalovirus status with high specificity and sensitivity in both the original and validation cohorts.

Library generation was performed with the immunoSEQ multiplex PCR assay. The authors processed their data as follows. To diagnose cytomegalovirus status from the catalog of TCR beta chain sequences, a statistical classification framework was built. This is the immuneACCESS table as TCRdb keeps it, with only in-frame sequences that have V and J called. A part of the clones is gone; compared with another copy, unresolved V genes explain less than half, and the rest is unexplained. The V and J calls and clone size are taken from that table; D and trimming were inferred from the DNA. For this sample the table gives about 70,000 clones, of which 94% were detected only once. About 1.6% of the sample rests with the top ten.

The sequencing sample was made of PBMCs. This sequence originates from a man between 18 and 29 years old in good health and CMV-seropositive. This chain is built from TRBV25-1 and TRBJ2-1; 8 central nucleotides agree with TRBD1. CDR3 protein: CASSERQGNEQFF. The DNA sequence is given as TGTGCCAGCAGTGAACGACAGGGGAATGAGCAGTTCTTC. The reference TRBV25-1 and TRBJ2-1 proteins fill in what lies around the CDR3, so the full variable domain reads EADIYQTPRYLVIGTGKKITLECSQTMGHDKMYWYQQDPGMELHLIHYSYGVNSTEKGDLSSESTVSRIRTEHFPLTLESARPSHTSQYLCASSERQGNEQFFGPGTRLTVL.